This TCR beta chain was captured by sequencing in a study of blood T cells in healthy people across ages. A J-beta primer mix and a sample-barcoded 5' primer were used in a second PCR of about 7 to 12 cycles. TCRdb itself ran the 5' RACE reads through MiXCR, one entry per CDR3 protein. The data contain 800,000 to 900,000 distinct CDR3 sequences, approximately 67% of them seen just once; the ten biggest clones take up roughly 25%. The V segment lost 2 bases and the J segment 5 bases; nucleotides outside the gene matches: 5. The CDR3 covers 15 residues. In germline, CDR1 is LNHNV, CDR2 YYDKDF (reference sequence).

Sequencing was done on a sample of blood. The sequence was collected from a man aged 30 to 45 in good health. The chain combines TRBV15 with TRBJ1-4, with 7 positions matching TRBD1. The CDR3 DNA is TGTGCCACCAGCAGACAAGGGACAGTAAATGAAAAACTGTTTTTT. It translates to CATSRQGTVNEKLFF.